Below are 14 T cell receptor beta chains sequenced from a single sample in a study of T cell changes during pregnancy in multiple sclerosis. Profiled with immunoSEQ multiplex PCR; TCRdb holds only in-frame clones, not every one. The table lists about 87,000 clones, just under 95% of them singletons, with approximately 1.3% in the top ten. This sample comprised peripheral blood, obtained in the third trimester of pregnancy. These TCRs come from a female donor in good health, enrolled as a control in a pregnancy study.

The chain carries TRBV4-2 and TRBJ2-7; the match to TRBD2 covers 12 bases. The CDR3 is 15 amino acids. Germline assignment: CDR1 LGHNA and CDR2 YNFKEQ. The ends lost 5 bases at V and 1 base at J; junction bases unmatched: 3. The CDR3 DNA is TGTGCCAGCAGCTCGACTAGCGGGAGTTCCTACGAGCAGTACTTC. Translated, it gives CASSSTSGSSYEQYF.

This chain links TRBV4-1 with TRBJ1-1; TRBD1 might be the D (5 bases). The V and J ends lost 7 bases and 1 base respectively, with 10 bases between them. The germline CDR1 and CDR2 sequences are MGHRA and YSYEKL. CDR3 size: 13 residues. The CDR3 DNA follows: TGCGCCAGCATGGACATAGAGAACACTGAAGCTTTCTTT. Its protein is CASMDIENTEAFF.

This clone came up a few times. The chain employs TRBV6-5 and TRBJ2-6; the D is unclear. With 5 bases removed from V and 0 bases from J, the gap between germline ends came to 8 bases. In germline, CDR1 is MNHEY, CDR2 SVGAGI. This CDR3 has 15 residues. In DNA, the CDR3 is TGTGCCAGCAGTATTTTAGTCTCTGGGGCCAACGTCCTGACTTTC. Amino acids: CASSILVSGANVLTF.

The sample holds one count of this clone. V usage is TRBV15 and J usage is TRBJ2-2, with 14 bases fitting TRBD2. This CDR3 is 20 amino acids long. In germline, CDR1 is LNHNV, CDR2 YYDKDF (reference sequence). The V and J ends lost 4 bases and 4 bases, in that order; junction bases with no gene match: 14. The CDR3 DNA sequence: TGTGCCACCAGCATAGACTCGGGGACTAGCGGGAGAGGGAGCACCGGGGAGCTGTTTTTT. Translation: CATSIDSGTSGRGSTGELFF.

The CDR3 sequence is CASSFTASSSYEQYF. For the CDR3, the DNA is TGCGCCAGCAGCTTTACGGCTAGTAGTTCCTACGAGCAGTACTTC. The J gene is TRBJ2-7, the V gene TRBV5-1, with D uncertain. V lost 2 bases and J 1 base, leaving 13 bases between the germline ends. The CDR3 length is 15 residues. Germline values: CDR1 SGHRS, CDR2 YFSETQ.

V usage is TRBV19 and J usage is TRBJ1-4; possibly TRBD1 for D (6 bases). V was trimmed by 4 bases and J by 4 bases, leaving 10 bases between them. Germline V CDR1 and CDR2: LNHDA, SQIVND (reference sequence). CDR3 length equals 14 residues. For the CDR3, the DNA is TGTGCCAGTAGTAGGACAGACTTTAATGAAAAACTGTTTTTT. It is translated as CASSRTDFNEKLFF.

The J gene is TRBJ1-3, the V gene TRBV5-1; 8 bases align to TRBD1. The germline V gene has CDR1 SGHRS and CDR2 YFSETQ. Trimming at V came to 1 base and at J to 2 bases, leaving 8 bases not matched to a gene. CDR3 length equals 17 residues. CDR3 nucleotide sequence: TGCGCCAGCAGCTTGACCTGGGACAGGTCGACTGGAAACACCATATATTTT. Its translation is CASSLTWDRSTGNTIYF.

In this sample, this clone turned up once. The V and J genes are TRBV5-1 and TRBJ1-4; weak D call: TRBD1 (5 bases). V lost 0 bases and J 3 bases, leaving 6 bases between the germline ends. The CDR3 contains 14 residues. CDR1 is SGHRS and CDR2 is YFSETQ in the germline V gene. The CDR3 region is CASSLDRSNEKLFF. In nucleotides, the CDR3 is TGCGCCAGCAGCTTGGACAGGTCTAATGAAAAACTGTTTTTT.

CDR3 coding DNA: TGTGCCAGCAGCGTAGGACAGGGTTTTGGTGAAAAACTGTTTTTT. Translation: CASSVGQGFGEKLFF. The rearrangement joins TRBV9 to TRBJ1-4; TRBD1 aligns across 7 bases. V trimming: 0 bases; J trimming: 7 bases; junction bases outside the gene matches: 6. Germline V gives CDR1 SGDLS, CDR2 YYNGEE. This CDR3 has 15 amino acids.

As DNA, the CDR3 is TGTGCCAGCAGTGCTTACAGGGGACCCTACGAGCAGTACTTC. Residues: CASSAYRGPYEQYF. The chain is built from TRBV6-1 and TRBJ2-7; 7 bases agree with TRBD1. The CDR3 contains 14 residues. V lost 4 bases and J lost 2; bases outside the gene matches: 5. CDR1 is MNHNS, CDR2 SASEGT, per germline.

This chain joins TRBV7-2 and TRBJ2-1; 8 positions agree with TRBD2. With V trimmed by 0 bases and J by 3 bases, 22 bases remained unmatched. Germline assignment: CDR1 SGHTA and CDR2 FQGNSA. There are 22 residues in the CDR3. This chain's CDR3 is CASSLASFYAPTSGSNYNEQFF. In nucleotides, the CDR3 is TGTGCCAGCAGCTTAGCTAGTTTCTATGCCCCAACTAGCGGATCAAACTACAATGAGCAGTTCTTC. The full variable domain, its missing parts supplied by reference TRBV7-2 and TRBJ2-1, is GAGVSQSPSNKVTEKGKDVELRCDPISGHTALYWYRQSLGQGLEFLIYFQGNSAPDKSGLPSDRFSAERTGGSVSTLTIQRTQQEDSAVYLCASSLASFYAPTSGSNYNEQFFGPGTRLTVL.

The genes are TRBV7-9 and TRBJ2-3; D unresolved. There are 14 residues in the CDR3. The germline V gene encodes CDR1 SEHNR and CDR2 FQNEAQ (reference sequence). The ends were cut back, 2 bases at V and 3 bases at J, with 9 bases in the middle. The CDR3 bases are TGTGCCAGCAGCTTAACCTCGGGTACAGATACGCAGTATTTT. It codes for CASSLTSGTDTQYF. Drawing the rest from reference TRBV7-9 and TRBJ2-3, the complete variable domain is DTGVSQNPRHKITKRGQNVTFRCDPISEHNRLYWYRQTLGQGPEFLTYFQNEAQLEKSRLLSDRFSAERPKGSFSTLEIQRTEQGDSAMYLCASSLTSGTDTQYFGPGTRLTVL.

This chain uses TRBV7-9 with TRBJ1-4; a weak D match, TRBD1 (5 bases). V shed 3 bases and J shed 8 bases, with 7 bases lying between them. The CDR3 sequence is 12 residues long. Germline V lookup: CDR1 SEHNR, CDR2 FQNEAQ (reference sequence). CDR3 nucleotides: TGTGCCAGCAGCTTGGGGGGGGAAAAACTGTTTTTT. This translates into CASSLGGEKLFF. Full variable domain (outside the CDR3, taken from reference TRBV7-9 and TRBJ1-4): DTGVSQNPRHKITKRGQNVTFRCDPISEHNRLYWYRQTLGQGPEFLTYFQNEAQLEKSRLLSDRFSAERPKGSFSTLEIQRTEQGDSAMYLCASSLGGEKLFFGSGTQLSVL.

This clone was seen once. In DNA, the CDR3 is TGCGCCAGCAGCCAAGGGGGTGGGACTAGATCCCAAGAGACCCAGTACTTC. Amino acids: CASSQGGGTRSQETQYF. V is TRBV4-1 and J is TRBJ2-5; TRBD2 matches at 8 bases. Germline V lookup: CDR1 MGHRA, CDR2 YSYEKL. Germline trimming cut 1 base from V and 1 base from J; bases unmatched to any gene: 8. This CDR3 region has 17 residues.